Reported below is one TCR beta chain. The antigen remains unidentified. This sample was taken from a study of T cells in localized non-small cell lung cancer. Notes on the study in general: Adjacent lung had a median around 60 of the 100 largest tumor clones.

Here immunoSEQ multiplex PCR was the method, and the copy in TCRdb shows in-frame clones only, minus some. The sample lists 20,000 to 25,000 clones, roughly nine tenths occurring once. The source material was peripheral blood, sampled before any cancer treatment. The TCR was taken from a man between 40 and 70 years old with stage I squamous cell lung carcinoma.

Here the CDR3 reads CASGPAGFYNEQFF. CDR3 coding DNA: TGTGCCAGCGGTCCAGCGGGGTTCTACAATGAGCAGTTCTTC. This chain joins TRBV2 and TRBJ2-1, with TRBD2 identical over 7 bases. The CDR3 contains 14 residues. Looked up from germline, CDR1 is SNHLY and CDR2 is FYNNEI. Unmatched junction bases numbered 7, after V lost 8 bases and J lost 3 bases.